In this sample, the clone carrying this T cell receptor (beta chain) turned up once. This CDR3 is 16 amino acids long. Germline loops: CDR1 GTSNPN, CDR2 SVGIG (reference sequence). Trimming took 3 bases from V and 3 from J; bases not matched to a gene: 12. This sample stems from a study of radiotherapy plus CTLA-4 blockade in lung cancer. Using immunoSEQ multiplex PCR, the repertoire was profiled, and TCRdb retains in-frame clones only, with some absent. The table shows over 12,000 clones, with about 90% occurring only once. This receptor was obtained from a human donor with non-small cell lung cancer that progressed on radiotherapy plus ipilimumab. Some clones in this sample may be carry-over from other donors' samples. This specimen consisted of peripheral blood, obtained from a patient treated with radiotherapy plus ipilimumab. The J gene is TRBJ2-7, the V gene TRBV30, with 9 nucleotides matching TRBD1. The CDR3 loop reads CAWRVRPGQGLYEQYF. CDR3 sequence (DNA): TGTGCCTGGAGAGTTCGACCGGGACAGGGTCTCTACGAGCAGTACTTC.